Below, 8 T cell receptor beta chains from the same sample are listed, as sequenced in a study of metastatic and nonmetastatic thyroid tumors. TCRdb re-analyzed the PCR reads through MiXCR. The profile shows 15,000 to 20,000 clones, roughly 21% of them singletons. The entire patient cohort was treatment-naive prior to thyroid surgery. Specimen: adjacent normal tissue. The receptors were sampled from a female donor with papillary thyroid cancer or a benign thyroid nodule (not recorded which). Some clones in this sample may be carry-over from other donors' samples.

Relative to its sample, this clone is medium-sized. The genes are TRBV24-1 and TRBJ1-1, with 11 bases identical to TRBD1. Germline V gene sequence: CDR1 KGHDR, CDR2 SFDVKD. With 4 bases clipped from V and 5 bases from J, the junction kept 5 bases outside the gene matches. This CDR3 region has 15 residues. The CDR3, as DNA: TGTGCCACCAGTGAGCGCCGGGACAGGGGGACTGAAGCTTTCTTT. Encoded protein: CATSERRDRGTEAFF.

V and J are TRBV5-1 and TRBJ2-1; D might be TRBD1 or TRBD2, each matching 5 bases. From germline, CDR1 is SGHRS and CDR2 YFSETQ. Trimming shortened V by 6 bases and J by 5 bases, and 18 bases separated the two germline ends. This CDR3 has 15 amino acids. The CDR3 loop is CASTPLLGANNEQFF. CDR3 sequence (DNA): TGCGCCAGCACCCCCCTACTAGGGGCAAACAATGAGCAGTTCTTC.

This clone was counted at least ten times. The chain is built from TRBV29-1 and TRBJ2-7; D uncertain. Germline V CDR1 and CDR2: SQVTM, ANQGSEA. The V and J ends lost 4 bases and 2 bases respectively, with 18 bases between them. The CDR3 runs to 15 residues. The CDR3 sequence: CSVADLEGRPYEQYF. CDR3 DNA sequence: TGCAGCGTTGCCGATCTGGAAGGGCGTCCCTACGAGCAGTACTTC.

This clone appeared many times. The V gene is TRBV30, the J gene TRBJ2-1, with D maybe TRBD2 (6 bases). Germline CDR1 GTSNPN, CDR2 SVGIG (reference sequence). V lost 4 bases and J lost 7, with 20 bases in between. The CDR3 has 15 amino acids. CDR3 bases: TGTGCCTGGACCGGTGCGGGACCCTGGCGGAATGAGCAGTTCTTC. This sequence encodes CAWTGAGPWRNEQFF.

This clone showed up many times. The chain uses TRBV3-1 and TRBJ1-1; D is possibly TRBD1 (5 bases). Germline V gene lookup returns CDR1 LGHDT and CDR2 YNNKEL (reference sequence). This CDR3 is built from 14 residues. Trimming cost V 3 bases and J 2 bases, with 10 bases left between them. CDR3 sequence (DNA): TGTGCCAGCAGCCACAGGGCTAGAAACACTGAAGCTTTCTTT. It specifies CASSHRARNTEAFF.

The rearrangement uses TRBV30 and TRBJ1-6; unclear D gene. Per germline, CDR1 GTSNPN and CDR2 SVGIG (reference sequence). Trimming cost V 0 bases and J 7 bases, with 7 bases left between them. This CDR3 is 13 amino acids long. The CDR3 DNA reads TGTGCCTGGAGTGTCCGGTCCAATTCACCCCTCCACTTT. Encoded protein: CAWSVRSNSPLHF.

At least ten counts were recorded for this clone. Other DNA sequences of this sample code for an identical CDR3. The V gene is TRBV19, the J gene TRBJ2-5, with a weak D call TRBD1 (6 bases). The germline gives CDR1 LNHDA, CDR2 SQIVND (reference sequence). The length of the CDR3 is 14 residues. The V end was cut by 3 bases, the J end by 4 bases, with 12 bases between. The DNA for the CDR3 is TGTGCCAGTAGTATGGACAGTCGGCGAGAGACCCAGTACTTC. Translated, it gives CASSMDSRRETQYF.

The V call is TRBV4-2, the J call TRBJ2-1; D is uncertain. Germline lookup yields CDR1 LGHNA and CDR2 YNFKEQ. V lost 4 bases and J 7 bases, leaving 5 bases between the germline ends. The CDR3 consists of 11 residues. The CDR3 is CASSRSNEQFF. As DNA, the CDR3 is TGTGCCAGCAGCCGAAGTAATGAGCAGTTCTTC.